In its sample, the clone carrying this T cell receptor (beta chain) was seen a few times. Its antigen is undetermined. The data were obtained in a study of T cell responses to AZD1222 COVID-19 vaccine. Findings and caveats of the study: Regions left unmutated in variants are reportedly the target of nearly half of spike-specific TCRs. Donors were mostly white British, more females; clonal diversity possibly underestimated. The repertoires were collected only after the peak T cell response.

Data came from immunoSEQ multiplex PCR; TCRdb stores just in-frame clones and leaves some out. The sample shows roughly 100,000 clones, roughly 88% of them seen only once. The clonotype comes from an adult in good health. The sample was peripheral blood, taken on day 0 of AZD1222 vaccination.

Here the CDR3 DNA reads TGTGCCAGCAGTCCGGGACTTTCCGCAGATACGCAGTATTTT. Translation gives CASSPGLSADTQYF. The chain is built from TRBV6-6 and TRBJ2-3; a possible D gene is TRBD2 (6 bases). With 5 bases removed from V and 4 bases from J, the gap between germline ends came to 13 bases. Germline V gene data show CDR1 as MNHNY and CDR2 as SVGAGI (reference sequence). The CDR3 loop spans 14 amino acids.